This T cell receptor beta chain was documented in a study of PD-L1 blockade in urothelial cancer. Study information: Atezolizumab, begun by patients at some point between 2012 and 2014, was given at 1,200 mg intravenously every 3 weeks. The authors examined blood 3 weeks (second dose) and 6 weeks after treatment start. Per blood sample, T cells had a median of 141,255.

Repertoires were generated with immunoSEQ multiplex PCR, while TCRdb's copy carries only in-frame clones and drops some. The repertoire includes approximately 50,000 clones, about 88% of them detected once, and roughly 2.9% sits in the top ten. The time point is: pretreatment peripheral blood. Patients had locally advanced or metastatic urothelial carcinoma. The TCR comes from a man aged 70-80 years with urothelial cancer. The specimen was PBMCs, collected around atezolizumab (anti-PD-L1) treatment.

CDR3: CASSWGVRDYGYTF. CDR3 coding DNA: TGTGCCAGCAGCTGGGGGGTGCGGGATTATGGCTACACCTTC. The V call is TRBV6-6, the J call TRBJ1-2; D perhaps matches TRBD1 (5 bases). The length of the CDR3 is 14 residues. V lost 6 bases and J lost 5, with 16 bases in between. Germline loops: CDR1 MNHNY, CDR2 SVGAGI (reference sequence).